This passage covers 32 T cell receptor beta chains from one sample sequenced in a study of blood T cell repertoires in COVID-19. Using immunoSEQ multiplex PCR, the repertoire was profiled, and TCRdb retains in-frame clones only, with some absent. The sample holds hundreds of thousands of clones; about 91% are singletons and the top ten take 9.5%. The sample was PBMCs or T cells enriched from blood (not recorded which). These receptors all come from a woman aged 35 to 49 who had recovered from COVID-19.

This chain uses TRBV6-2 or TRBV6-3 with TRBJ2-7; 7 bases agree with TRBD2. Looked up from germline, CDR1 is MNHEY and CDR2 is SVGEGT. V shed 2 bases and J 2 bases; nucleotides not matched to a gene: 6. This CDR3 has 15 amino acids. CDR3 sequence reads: CASSYRASGAYEQYF. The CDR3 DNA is TGTGCCAGCAGTTACAGGGCTAGCGGAGCCTACGAGCAGTACTTC.

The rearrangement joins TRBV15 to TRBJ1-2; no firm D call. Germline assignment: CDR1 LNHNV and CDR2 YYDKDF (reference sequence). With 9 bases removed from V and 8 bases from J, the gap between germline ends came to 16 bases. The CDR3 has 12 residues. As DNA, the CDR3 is TGTGCCACTGGCCCGGAGGGTAGGGGCTACACCTTC. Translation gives CATGPEGRGYTF.

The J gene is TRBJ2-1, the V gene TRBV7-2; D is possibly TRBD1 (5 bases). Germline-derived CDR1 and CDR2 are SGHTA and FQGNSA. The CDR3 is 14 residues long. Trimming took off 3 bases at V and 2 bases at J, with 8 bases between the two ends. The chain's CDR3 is CASSLSGPYNEQFF. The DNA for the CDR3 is TGTGCCAGCAGCTTGTCAGGGCCCTACAATGAGCAGTTCTTC.

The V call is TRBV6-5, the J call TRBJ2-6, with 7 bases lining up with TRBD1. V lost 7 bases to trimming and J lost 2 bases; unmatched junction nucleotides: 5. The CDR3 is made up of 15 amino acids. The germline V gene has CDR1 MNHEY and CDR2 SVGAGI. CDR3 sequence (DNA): TGTGCCAGCATTCGACAGGGAGCTGGGGCCAACGTCCTGACTTTC. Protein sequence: CASIRQGAGANVLTF.

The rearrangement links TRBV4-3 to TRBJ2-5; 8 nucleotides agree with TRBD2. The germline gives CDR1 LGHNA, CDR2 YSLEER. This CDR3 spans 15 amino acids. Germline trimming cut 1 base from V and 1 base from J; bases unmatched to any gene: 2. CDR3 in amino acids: CASSQGRGGQETQYF. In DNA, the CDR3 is TGCGCCAGCAGCCAAGGACGGGGGGGCCAAGAGACCCAGTACTTC.

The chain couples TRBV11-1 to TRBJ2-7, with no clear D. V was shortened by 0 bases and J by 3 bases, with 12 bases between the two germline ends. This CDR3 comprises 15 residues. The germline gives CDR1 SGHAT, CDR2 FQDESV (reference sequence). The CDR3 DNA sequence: TGTGCCAGCAGCTTAGCCGCATCGTCGGGCTACGAGCAGTACTTC. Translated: CASSLAASSGYEQYF.

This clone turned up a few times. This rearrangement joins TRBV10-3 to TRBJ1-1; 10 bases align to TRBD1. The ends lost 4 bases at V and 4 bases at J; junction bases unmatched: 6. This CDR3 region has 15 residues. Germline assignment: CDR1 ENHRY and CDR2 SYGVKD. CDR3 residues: CAISVTGGRGTEAFF. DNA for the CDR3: TGTGCCATCAGTGTGACAGGGGGCAGGGGCACTGAAGCTTTCTTT.

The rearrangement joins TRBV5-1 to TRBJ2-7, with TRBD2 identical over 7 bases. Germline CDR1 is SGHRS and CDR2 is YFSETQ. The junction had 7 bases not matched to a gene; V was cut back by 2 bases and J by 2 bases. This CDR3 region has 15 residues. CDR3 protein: CASSLTTSTTYEQYF. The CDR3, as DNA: TGCGCCAGCAGCTTAACGACTAGCACCACCTACGAGCAGTACTTC.

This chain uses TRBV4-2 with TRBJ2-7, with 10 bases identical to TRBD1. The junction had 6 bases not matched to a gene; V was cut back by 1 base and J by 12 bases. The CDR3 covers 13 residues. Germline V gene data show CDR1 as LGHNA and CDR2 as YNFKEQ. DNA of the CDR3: TGTGCCAGCAGCCAAGCTCCGGGACAGGGGCTGTACTTC. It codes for CASSQAPGQGLYF.

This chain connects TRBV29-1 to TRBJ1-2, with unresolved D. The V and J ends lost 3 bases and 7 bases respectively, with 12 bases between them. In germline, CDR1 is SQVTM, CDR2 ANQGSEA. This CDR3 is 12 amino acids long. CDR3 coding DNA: TGCAGCGTTGAGGACTTTAAGTCTGGCTACACCTTC. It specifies CSVEDFKSGYTF.

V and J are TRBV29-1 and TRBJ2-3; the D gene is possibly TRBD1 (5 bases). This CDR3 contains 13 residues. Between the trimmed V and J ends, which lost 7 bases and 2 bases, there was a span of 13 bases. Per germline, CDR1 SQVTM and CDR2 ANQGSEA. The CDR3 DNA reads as TGCAGCGCCCCACAGGAATCCACAGATACGCAGTATTTT. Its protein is CSAPQESTDTQYF.

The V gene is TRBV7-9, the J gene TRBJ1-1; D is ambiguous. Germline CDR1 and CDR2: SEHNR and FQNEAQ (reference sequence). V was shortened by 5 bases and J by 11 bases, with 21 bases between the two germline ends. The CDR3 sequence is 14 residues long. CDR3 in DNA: TGTGCCAGCAGCCCGCCCCGCTGGGGTACGGGGGCTTTCTTT. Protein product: CASSPPRWGTGAFF.

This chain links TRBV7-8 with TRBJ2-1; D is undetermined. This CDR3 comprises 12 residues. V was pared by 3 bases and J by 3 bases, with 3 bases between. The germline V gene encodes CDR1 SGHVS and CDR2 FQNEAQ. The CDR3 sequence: CASSFSYNEQFF. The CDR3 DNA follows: TGTGCCAGCAGCTTTAGCTACAATGAGCAGTTCTTC.

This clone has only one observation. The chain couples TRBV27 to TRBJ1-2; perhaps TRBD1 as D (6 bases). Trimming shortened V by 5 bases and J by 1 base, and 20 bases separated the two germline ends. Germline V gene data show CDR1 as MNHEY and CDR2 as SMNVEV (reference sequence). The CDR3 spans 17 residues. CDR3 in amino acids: CASSPRPTGMVNYGYTF. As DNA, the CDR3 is TGTGCCAGCAGTCCGAGGCCGACAGGAATGGTTAACTATGGCTACACCTTC.

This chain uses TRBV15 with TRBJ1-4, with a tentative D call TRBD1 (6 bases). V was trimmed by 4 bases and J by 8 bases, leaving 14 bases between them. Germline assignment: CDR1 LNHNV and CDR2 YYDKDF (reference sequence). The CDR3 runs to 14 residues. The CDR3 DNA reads TGTGCCACCAGCATCACGGGACATACGGAAAAACTGTTTTTT. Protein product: CATSITGHTEKLFF.

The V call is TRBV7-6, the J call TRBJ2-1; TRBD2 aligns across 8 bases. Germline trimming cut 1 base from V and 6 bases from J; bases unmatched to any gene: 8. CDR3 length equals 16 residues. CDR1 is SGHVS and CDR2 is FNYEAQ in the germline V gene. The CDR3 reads CASSLGVAGGANEQFF. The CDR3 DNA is TGTGCCAGCAGCTTAGGAGTTGCGGGAGGTGCCAATGAGCAGTTCTTC.

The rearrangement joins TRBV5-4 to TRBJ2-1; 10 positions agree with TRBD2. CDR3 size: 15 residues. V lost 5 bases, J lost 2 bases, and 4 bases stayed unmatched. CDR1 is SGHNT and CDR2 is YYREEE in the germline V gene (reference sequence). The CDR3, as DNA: TGTGCCAGCAGTGCTAGCGGGGGACCCTACAATGAGCAGTTCTTC. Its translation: CASSASGGPYNEQFF.

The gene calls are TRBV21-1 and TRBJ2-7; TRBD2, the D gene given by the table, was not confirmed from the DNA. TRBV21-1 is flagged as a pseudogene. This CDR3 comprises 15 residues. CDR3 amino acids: CASSRGIPGVGEQYF. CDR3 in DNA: TGTGCCAGCTCCCGTGGGATTCCGGGAGTCGGGGAGCAGTACTTC.

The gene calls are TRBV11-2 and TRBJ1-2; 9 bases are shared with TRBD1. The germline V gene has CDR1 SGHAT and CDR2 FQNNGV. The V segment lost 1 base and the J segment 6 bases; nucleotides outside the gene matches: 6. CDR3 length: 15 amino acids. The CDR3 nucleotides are TGTGCCAGCAGCTTAGGCGGACAGGGGCAGCATGGCTACACCTTC. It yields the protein CASSLGGQGQHGYTF.

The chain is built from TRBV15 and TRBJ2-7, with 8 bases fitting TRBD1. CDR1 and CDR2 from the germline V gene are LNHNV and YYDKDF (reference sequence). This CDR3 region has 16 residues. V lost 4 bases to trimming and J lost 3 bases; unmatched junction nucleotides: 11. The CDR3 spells CATSTSDRAPYYEQYF. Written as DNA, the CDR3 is TGTGCCACCAGCACCTCGGACAGGGCCCCTTACTACGAGCAGTACTTC.

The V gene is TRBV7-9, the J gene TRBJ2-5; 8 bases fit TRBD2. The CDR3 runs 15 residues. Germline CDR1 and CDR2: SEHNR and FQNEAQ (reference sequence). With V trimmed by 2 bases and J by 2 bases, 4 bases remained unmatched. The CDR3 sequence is CASSLRRGVQETQYF. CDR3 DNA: TGTGCCAGCAGCTTAAGGCGGGGGGTTCAAGAGACCCAGTACTTC.

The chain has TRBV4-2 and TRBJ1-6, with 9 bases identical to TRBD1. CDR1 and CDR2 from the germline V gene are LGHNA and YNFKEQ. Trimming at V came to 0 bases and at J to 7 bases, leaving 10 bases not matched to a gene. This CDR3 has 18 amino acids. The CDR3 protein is CASSQDPMGTGKNSPLHF. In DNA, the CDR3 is TGTGCCAGCAGCCAAGATCCAATGGGGACAGGGAAAAATTCACCCCTCCACTTT.

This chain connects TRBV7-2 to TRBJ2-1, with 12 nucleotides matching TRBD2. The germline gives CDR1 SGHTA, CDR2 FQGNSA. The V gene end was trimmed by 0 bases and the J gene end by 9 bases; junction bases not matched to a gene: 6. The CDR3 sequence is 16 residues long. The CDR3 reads CASSLARLAGAREQFF. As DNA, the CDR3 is TGTGCCAGCAGCTTAGCGCGACTAGCGGGAGCACGTGAGCAGTTCTTC. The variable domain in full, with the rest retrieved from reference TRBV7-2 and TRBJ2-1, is GAGVSQSPSNKVTEKGKDVELRCDPISGHTALYWYRQSLGQGLEFLIYFQGNSAPDKSGLPSDRFSAERTGGSVSTLTIQRTQQEDSAVYLCASSLARLAGAREQFFGPGTRLTVL.

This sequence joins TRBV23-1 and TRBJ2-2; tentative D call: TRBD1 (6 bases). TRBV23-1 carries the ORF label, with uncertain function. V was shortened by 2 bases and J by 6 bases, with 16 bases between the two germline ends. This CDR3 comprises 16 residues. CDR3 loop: CASSQVRGSSSGELFF. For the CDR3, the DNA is TGCGCCAGCAGTCAAGTAAGGGGGTCCAGCTCCGGGGAGCTGTTTTTT.

The CDR3 here is CASPPYGQGRTEAFF. The CDR3 nucleotides read TGTGCCAGCCCCCCATACGGACAGGGGAGGACTGAAGCTTTCTTT. The rearrangement links TRBV28 to TRBJ1-1, with TRBD1 identical over 9 bases. The germline CDR1 and CDR2 sequences are MDHEN and SYDVKM. The V and J ends lost 8 bases and 5 bases, in that order; junction bases with no gene match: 12. There are 15 residues in the CDR3.

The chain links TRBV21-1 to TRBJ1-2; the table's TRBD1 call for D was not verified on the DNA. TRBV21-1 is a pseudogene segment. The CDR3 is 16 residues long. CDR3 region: CASSPRTGCQWNGYTF. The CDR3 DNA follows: TGTGCCAGCAGCCCGCGGACAGGGTGTCAGTGGAATGGCTACACCTTC.

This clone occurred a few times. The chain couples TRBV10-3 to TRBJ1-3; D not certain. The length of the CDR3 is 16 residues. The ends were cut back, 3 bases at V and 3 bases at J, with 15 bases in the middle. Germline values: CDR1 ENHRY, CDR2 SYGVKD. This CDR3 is CAISDRPPFYGNTIYF. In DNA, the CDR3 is TGTGCCATCAGTGACAGGCCTCCGTTCTATGGAAACACCATATATTTT.

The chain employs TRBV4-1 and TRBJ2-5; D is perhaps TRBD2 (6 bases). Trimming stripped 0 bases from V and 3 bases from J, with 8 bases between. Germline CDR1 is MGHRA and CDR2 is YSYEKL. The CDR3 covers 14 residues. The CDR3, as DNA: TGCGCCAGCAGCCAAGATACTAGCAAAGAGACCCAGTACTTC. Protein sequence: CASSQDTSKETQYF.

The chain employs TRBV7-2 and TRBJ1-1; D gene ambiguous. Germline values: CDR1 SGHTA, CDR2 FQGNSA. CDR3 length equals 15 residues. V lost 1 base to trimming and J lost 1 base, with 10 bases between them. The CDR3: CASSLEQYGNTEAFF. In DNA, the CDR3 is TGTGCCAGCAGCTTAGAACAGTATGGGAACACTGAAGCTTTCTTT. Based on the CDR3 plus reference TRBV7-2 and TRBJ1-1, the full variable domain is GAGVSQSPSNKVTEKGKDVELRCDPISGHTALYWYRQSLGQGLEFLIYFQGNSAPDKSGLPSDRFSAERTGGSVSTLTIQRTQQEDSAVYLCASSLEQYGNTEAFFGQGTRLTVV.

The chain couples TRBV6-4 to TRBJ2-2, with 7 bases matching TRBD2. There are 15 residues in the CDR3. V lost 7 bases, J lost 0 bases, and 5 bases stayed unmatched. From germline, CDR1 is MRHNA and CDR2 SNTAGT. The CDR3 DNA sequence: TGTGCCAGCACCCCTAGCGGATCGAACACCGGGGAGCTGTTTTTT. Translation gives CASTPSGSNTGELFF.

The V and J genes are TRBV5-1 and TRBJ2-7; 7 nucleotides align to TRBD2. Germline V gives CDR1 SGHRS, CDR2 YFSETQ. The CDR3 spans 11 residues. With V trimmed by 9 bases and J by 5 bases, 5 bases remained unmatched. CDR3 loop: CATSSGHEQYF. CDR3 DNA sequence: TGCGCCACTTCTAGCGGCCACGAGCAGTACTTC.

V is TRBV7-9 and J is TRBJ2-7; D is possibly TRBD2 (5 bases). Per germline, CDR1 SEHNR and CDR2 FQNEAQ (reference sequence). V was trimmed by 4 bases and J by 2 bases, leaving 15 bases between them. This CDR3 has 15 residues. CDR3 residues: CASSSNRESAYEQYF. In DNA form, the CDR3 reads TGTGCCAGCAGCTCTAACCGGGAAAGTGCCTACGAGCAGTACTTC.